Detailed here is one TCR beta chain. The source of the sample is a study of blood T cell repertoires in COVID-19. Measured with immunoSEQ multiplex PCR; TCRdb has only the in-frame clones, and not every one. The data contain roughly 330,000 clones, 70% to 90% of them singletons. The CDR3 totals 13 residues. Germline assignment: CDR1 GTSNPN and CDR2 SVGIG (reference sequence). V lost 8 bases and J lost 2, with 15 bases in between. What was sequenced was peripheral blood. J is TRBJ1-2 and V is TRBV30; no reliable D call. The receptor was derived from a woman in her 50s with active or convalescent COVID-19. The CDR3 region has the DNA TGTGCCCTATTAGAGGGAGACAACTATGGCTACACCTTC. Amino acids: CALLEGDNYGYTF.